This T cell receptor beta chain was observed in a study of blood T cell repertoires in COVID-19 (dated by TCRdb to about 2020). Study-level background: Samples covering the acute and convalescent phases of COVID-19 were provided by collaborators in the United States, Italy and Spain. The prospective study material was composed of cDNA or gDNA derived from T cells, B-cell-depleted T cells, or PBMCs. The dataset comprised deeply sampled blood TCRbeta repertoires from subjects exposed to, actively infected with, or recovered from COVID-19. The repertoires were released in a freely available public database intended as a resource for research on the immune response to SARS-CoV-2. The samples were drawn from two sources: the first 160 participants of the ongoing ImmuneRACE study, and 1,000 to 1,500 subjects contributed by 6 global collaborators. Sample metadata almost always included a de-identified subject ID, COVID-19 status, age in years and sex. Where available, HLA class I and class II types were obtained from metadata supplied by the sample provider rather than from assay-based typing. Overall results and qualifications from the work: The amount of clinical and demographic metadata varied by source and participant and was provided uncurated.

CDR1 and CDR2 are read off the germline V gene (reference sequence) as MNHEY and SMNVEV. Between the V and J ends, shortened by 5 bases and 5 bases respectively, the junction contains 10 bases. From its cysteine to its phenylalanine, the CDR3 spans 14 amino acids. The CDR3 DNA has 42 bases and is translated from base 1. TCRbeta CDR3 regions were amplified from genomic DNA by means of the immunoSEQ Assay, a bias-controlled multiplex PCR. From the authors' description of their analysis: Nucleated cell counts per sample were estimated from amplification of reference gene primers within the assay. To quantify the absolute abundance of each unique TCRbeta CDR3 rearrangement, sequence reads were collapsed and filtered. Productive Simpson clonality was computed per sample as the square root of Simpson's diversity index over productive rearrangements. Entries here come from immuneACCESS through TCRdb and include only in-frame sequences with V and J called. Some clones fail to appear in such tables; in the studies checked, an unresolved V gene covers under half of the shortfall, and the cause of the remainder is unknown. From that table come the V and J calls and clone size; the DNA was used to work out D and trimming. Here the sample has tens of thousands of clones; 86% occur a single time. The ten biggest clones cover 18% of the sample.

In the case of this clone: What antigen it recognizes has not been identified. One base away there is no much larger clone; base qualities are not given.

Whole blood was collected in K2EDTA tubes by collaborating institutions according to the institutions' own protocols. For TCRbeta analysis, collaborators shipped samples as frozen whole blood, isolated PBMCs, or DNA extracted from either of those sample types. Sequencing was done on a sample of peripheral blood. Recombination connected TRBV27 to TRBJ1-6, with no confident D gene call. The receptor comes from a woman older than 75 with acute or convalescent COVID-19. The sequence in DNA is TGTGCCAGCAGTGAGACACGGCATAATTCACCCCTCCACTTT. Its translation reads: CASSETRHNSPLHF.